This TCR beta chain was observed in a study of blood T cell repertoires in COVID-19. Overall study context: COVID-19 samples, acute and convalescent, were from the United States, Italy and Spain. The analysed material was cDNA or gDNA that came from T cells, B-cell-depleted T cells, or PBMCs.

After removal of 5 bases from V and 5 bases from J, the junction contained 4 bases not matched to a gene. This CDR3 comprises 14 residues. Per the germline V gene, CDR1 is SGHTA and CDR2 is FQGTGA. In the authors' workflow: Cell counts per sample came from amplifying reference gene primers. Assay used: immunoSEQ multiplex PCR; TCRdb lists only in-frame clones, some missing. The D gene and trimming were derived from the DNA, and the V and J assignments and clone size from that table. The sample has 95,000 to 120,000 clones, over 75% seen once; the top ten hold 2.4%. The source is a human donor in a cohort sampled during active COVID-19. The J gene is TRBJ2-5, the V gene TRBV7-3; 11 nucleotides line up with TRBD1. The material sequenced was peripheral blood. The CDR3 here is CASSPGTGGETQYF. DNA of the CDR3: TGTGCCAGCAGCCCTGGGACAGGGGGGGAGACCCAGTACTTC.